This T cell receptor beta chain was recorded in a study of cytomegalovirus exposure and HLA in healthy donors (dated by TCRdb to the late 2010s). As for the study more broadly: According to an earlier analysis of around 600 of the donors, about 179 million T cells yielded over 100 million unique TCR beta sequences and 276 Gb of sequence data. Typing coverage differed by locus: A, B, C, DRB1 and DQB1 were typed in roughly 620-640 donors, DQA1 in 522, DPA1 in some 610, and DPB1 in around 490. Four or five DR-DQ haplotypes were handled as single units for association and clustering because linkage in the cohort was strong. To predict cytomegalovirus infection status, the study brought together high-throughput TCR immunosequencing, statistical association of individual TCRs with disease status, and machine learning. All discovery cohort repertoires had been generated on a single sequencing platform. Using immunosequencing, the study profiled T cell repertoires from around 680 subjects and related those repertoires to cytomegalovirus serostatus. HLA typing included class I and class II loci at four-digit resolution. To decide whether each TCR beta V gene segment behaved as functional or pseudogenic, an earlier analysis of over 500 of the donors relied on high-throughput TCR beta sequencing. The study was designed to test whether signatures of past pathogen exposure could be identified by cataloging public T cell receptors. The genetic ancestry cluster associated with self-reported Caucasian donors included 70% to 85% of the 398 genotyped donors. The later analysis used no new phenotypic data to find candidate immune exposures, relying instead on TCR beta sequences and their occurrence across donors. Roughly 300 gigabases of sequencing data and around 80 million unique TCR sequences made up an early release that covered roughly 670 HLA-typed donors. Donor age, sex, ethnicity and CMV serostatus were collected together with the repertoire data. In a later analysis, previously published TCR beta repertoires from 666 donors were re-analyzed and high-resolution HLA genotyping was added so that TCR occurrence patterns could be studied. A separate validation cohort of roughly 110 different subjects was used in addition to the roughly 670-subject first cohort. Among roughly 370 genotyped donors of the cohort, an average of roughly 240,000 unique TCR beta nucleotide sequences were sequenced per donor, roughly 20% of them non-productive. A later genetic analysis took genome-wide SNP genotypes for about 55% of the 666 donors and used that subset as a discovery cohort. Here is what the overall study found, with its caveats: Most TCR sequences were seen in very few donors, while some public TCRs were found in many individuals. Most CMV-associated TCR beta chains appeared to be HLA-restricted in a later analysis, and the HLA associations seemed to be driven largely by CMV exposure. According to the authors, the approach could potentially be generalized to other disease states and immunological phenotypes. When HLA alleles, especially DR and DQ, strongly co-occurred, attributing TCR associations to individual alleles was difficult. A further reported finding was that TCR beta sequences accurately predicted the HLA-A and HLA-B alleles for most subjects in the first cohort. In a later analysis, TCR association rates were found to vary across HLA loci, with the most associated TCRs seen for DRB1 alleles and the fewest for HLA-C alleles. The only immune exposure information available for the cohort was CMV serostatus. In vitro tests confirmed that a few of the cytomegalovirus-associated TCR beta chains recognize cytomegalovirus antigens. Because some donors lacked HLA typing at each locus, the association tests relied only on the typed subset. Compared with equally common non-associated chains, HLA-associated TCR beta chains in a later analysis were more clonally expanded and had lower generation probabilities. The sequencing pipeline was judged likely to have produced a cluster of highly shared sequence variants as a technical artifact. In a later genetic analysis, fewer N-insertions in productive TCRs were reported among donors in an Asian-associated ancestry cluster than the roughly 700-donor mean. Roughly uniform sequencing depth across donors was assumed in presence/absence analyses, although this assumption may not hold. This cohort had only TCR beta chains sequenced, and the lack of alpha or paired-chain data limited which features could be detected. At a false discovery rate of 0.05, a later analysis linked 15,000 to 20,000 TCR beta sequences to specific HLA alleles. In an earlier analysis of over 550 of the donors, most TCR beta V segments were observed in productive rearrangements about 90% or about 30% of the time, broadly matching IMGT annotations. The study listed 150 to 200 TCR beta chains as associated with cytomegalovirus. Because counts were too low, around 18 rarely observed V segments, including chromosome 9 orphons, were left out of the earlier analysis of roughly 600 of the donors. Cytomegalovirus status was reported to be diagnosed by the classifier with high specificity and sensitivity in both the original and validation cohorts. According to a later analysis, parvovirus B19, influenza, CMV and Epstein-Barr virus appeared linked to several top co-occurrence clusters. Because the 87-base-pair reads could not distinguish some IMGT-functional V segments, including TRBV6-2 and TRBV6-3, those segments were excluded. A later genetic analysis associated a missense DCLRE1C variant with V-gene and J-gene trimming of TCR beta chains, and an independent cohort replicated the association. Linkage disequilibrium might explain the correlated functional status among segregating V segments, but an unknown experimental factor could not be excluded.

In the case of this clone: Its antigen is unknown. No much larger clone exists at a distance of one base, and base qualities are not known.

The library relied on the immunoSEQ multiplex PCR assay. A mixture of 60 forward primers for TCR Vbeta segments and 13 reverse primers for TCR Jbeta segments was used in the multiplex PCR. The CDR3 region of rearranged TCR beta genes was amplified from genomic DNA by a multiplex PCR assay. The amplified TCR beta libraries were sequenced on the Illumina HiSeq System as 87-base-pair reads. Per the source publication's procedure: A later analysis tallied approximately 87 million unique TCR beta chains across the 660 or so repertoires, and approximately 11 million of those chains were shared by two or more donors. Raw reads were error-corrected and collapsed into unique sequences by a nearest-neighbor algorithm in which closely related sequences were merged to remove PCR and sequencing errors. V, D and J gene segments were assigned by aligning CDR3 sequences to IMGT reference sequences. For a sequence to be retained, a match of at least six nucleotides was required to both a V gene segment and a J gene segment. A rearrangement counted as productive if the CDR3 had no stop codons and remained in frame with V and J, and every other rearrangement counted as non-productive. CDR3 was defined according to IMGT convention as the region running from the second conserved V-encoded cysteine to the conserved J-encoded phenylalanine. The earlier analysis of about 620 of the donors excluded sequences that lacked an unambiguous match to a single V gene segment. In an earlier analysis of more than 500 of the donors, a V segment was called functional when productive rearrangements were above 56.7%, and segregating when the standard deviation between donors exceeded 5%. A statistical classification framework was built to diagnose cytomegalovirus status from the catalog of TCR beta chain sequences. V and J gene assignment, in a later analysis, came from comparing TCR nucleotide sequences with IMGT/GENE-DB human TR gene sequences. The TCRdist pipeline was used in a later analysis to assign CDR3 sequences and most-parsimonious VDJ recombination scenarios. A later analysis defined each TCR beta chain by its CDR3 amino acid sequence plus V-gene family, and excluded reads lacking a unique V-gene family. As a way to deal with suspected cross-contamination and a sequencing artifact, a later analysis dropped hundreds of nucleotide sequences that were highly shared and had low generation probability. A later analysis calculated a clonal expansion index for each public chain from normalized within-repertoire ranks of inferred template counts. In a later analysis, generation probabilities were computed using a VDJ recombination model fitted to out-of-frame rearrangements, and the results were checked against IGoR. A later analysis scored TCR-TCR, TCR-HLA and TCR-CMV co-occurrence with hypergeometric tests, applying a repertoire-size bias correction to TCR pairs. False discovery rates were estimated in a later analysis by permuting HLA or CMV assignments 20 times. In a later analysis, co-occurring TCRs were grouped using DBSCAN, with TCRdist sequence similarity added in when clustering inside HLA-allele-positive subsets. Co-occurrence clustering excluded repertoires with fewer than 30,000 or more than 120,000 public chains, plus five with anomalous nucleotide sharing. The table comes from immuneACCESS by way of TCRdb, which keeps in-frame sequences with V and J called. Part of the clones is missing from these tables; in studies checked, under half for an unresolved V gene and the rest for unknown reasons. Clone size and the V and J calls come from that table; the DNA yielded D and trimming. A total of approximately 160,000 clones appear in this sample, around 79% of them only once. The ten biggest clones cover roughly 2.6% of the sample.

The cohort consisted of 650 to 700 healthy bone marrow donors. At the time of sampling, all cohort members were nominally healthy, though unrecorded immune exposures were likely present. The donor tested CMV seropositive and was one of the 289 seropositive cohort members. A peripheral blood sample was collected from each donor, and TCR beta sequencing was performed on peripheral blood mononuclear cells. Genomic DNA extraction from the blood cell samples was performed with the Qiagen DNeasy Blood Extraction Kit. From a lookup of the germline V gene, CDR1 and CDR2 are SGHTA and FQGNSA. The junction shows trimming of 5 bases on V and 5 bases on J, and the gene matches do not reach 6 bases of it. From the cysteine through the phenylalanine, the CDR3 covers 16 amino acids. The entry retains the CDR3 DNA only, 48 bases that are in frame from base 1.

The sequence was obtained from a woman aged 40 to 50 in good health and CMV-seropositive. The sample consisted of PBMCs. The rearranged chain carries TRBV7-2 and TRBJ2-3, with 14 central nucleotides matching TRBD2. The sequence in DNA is TGTGCCAGCAGCCATGGACTAGCGGGAGGTGGAGATACGCAGTATTTT. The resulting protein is CASSHGLAGGGDTQYF.